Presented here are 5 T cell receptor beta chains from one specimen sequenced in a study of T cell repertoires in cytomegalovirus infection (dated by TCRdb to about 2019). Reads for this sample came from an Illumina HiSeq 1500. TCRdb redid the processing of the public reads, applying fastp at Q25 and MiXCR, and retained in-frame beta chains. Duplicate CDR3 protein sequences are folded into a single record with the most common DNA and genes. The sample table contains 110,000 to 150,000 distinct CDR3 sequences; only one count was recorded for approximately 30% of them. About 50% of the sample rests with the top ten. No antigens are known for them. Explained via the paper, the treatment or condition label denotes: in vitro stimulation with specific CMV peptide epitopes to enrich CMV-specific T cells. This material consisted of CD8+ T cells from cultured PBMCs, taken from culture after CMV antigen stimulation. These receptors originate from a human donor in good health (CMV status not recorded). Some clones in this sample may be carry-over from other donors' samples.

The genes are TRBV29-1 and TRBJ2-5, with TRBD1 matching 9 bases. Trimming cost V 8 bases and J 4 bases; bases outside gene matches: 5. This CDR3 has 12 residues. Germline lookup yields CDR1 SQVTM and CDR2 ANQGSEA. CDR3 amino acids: CSTETGGETQYF. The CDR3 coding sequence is TGCAGCACGGAGACAGGGGGAGAGACCCAGTACTTC.

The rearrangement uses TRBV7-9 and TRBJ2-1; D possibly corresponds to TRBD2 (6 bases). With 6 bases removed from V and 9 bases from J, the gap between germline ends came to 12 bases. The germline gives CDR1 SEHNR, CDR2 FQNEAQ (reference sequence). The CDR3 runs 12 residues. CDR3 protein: CASRSLGGEQFF. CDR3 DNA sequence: TGTGCCAGCAGATCCCTCGGGGGTGAGCAGTTCTTC. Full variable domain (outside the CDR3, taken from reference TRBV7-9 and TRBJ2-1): DTGVSQNPRHKITKRGQNVTFRCDPISEHNRLYWYRQTLGQGPEFLTYFQNEAQLEKSRLLSDRFSAERPKGSFSTLEIQRTEQGDSAMYLCASRSLGGEQFFGPGTRLTVL.

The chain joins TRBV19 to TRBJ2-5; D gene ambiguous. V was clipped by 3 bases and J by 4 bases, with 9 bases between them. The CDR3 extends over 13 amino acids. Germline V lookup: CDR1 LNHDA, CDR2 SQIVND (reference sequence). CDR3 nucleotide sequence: TGTGCCAGTAGTATCCGGAATGGAGAGACCCAGTACTTC. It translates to CASSIRNGETQYF.

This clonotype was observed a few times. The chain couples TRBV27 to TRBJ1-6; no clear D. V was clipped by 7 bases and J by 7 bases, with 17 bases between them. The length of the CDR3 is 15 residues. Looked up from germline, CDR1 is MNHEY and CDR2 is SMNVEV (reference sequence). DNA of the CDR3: TGTGCCAGCACCTTATCCGGGAGGCCGAATTCACCCCTCCACTTT. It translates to CASTLSGRPNSPLHF.

The CDR3 protein is CASSSRQGPPEQYF. Written as DNA, the CDR3 is TGTGCCAGCAGCTCGCGACAGGGCCCACCCGAGCAGTACTTC. The rearrangement links TRBV7-9 to TRBJ2-7; 7 nucleotides match TRBD1. The V gene's germline CDR1 is SEHNR and CDR2 FQNEAQ (reference sequence). V shed 4 bases, J shed 6 bases, and the junction held 9 bases outside the gene matches. This CDR3 spans 14 amino acids.